This is a list of T cell receptor beta chains from one sample in a study of beta chain features in type 1 diabetes. Clones were sequenced by immunoSEQ multiplex PCR, and TCRdb holds only the in-frame ones, with some missing. The repertoire holds about 740,000 clones, around an eighth seen once, with 0.022% in the top ten. Sequencing was done on a sample of naive CD4+ T cells from blood. The origin of the receptors is a man in his late teens or twenties with type 1 diabetes. CDR3s include the opening cysteine and the closing phenylalanine or tryptophan. D genes are given only for firm matches. Expanded clones are given a class, and other clones once, few, many or no size at all.

j_call clone_size v_call d_call cdr3_nt cdr3_aa
TRBJ2-5 . TRBV11-3 TRBD1 TGTGCCAGCAGCTTGGGGGACAGGCAAGAGACCCAGTACTTC CASSLGDRQETQYF
TRBJ1-1 few TRBV5-4 TRBD1 TGTGCCAGCAGCCCCCGGACAGGGTTCACTGAAGCTTTCTTT CASSPRTGFTEAFF
TRBJ2-1 . TRBV5-1 TRBD1 TGCGCCAGCAGCTTGGTCGGGACAGGGTCCTACAATGAGCAGTTCTTC CASSLVGTGSYNEQFF
TRBJ2-1 . TRBV19 TRBD2 TGTGCCAGTAGGAGACTAGCGGGGGGCGTTTACAATGAGCAGTTCTTC CASRRLAGGVYNEQFF
TRBJ2-5 once TRBV7-7 . TGTGCCAGCGGCACACAAGAGACCCAGTACTTC CASGTQETQYF
TRBJ2-4 few TRBV30 . TGTGCCTGGAGTGCCCCTTCAAAGTATACCATTCAGTACTTC CAWSAPSKYTIQYF
TRBJ1-2 few TRBV28 . TGTGCCAGCAGTTTATTCGGGGCTAACTATGGCTACACCTTC CASSLFGANYGYTF
TRBJ1-5 . TRBV5-6 . TGTGCCAGCGCCCAAGAAAGGAATGGGCCCCAGCATTTT CASAQERNGPQHF
TRBJ2-3 . TRBV19 TRBD1 TGTGCCAGTAGTACGCGAAGACAGGGGGGCACAGATACGCAGTATTTT CASSTRRQGGTDTQYF
TRBJ2-5 few TRBV5-4 TRBD2 TGTGCCAGCAGCTCCTCGGGGAGCGGGGGGGCATGGGAGACCCAGTACTTC CASSSSGSGGAWETQYF
TRBJ2-3 few TRBV25-1 . TGTGCCAGCAGGGAGGTGGGGTTGTTAGATACGCAGTATTTT CASREVGLLDTQYF
TRBJ1-5 few TRBV2 . TGTGCCAGCAGTGGGGCAGCCCAAGGAAATCAGCCCCAGCATTTT CASSGAAQGNQPQHF
TRBJ2-1 . TRBV5-1 . TGCGCCAGCAGCTCGGAACCTCAGGGAAGCTCCTACAATGAGCAGTTCTTC CASSSEPQGSSYNEQFF
TRBJ1-2 . TRBV30 TRBD1 TGTGCCTGGAGTGTCTCTCTGACAGGGAACTATGGCTACACCTTC CAWSVSLTGNYGYTF
TRBJ1-2 few TRBV30 . TGTGCCTGGGAGTCCAGTGGGAACTATGGCTACACCTTC CAWESSGNYGYTF
TRBJ2-5 few TRBV11-2 TRBD2 TGTGCCAGCAGCCCGGGACTAGCGGGGGTAAACCAAGAGACCCAGTACTTC CASSPGLAGVNQETQYF
TRBJ2-7 few TRBV30 TRBD1 TGTGCCTGGAGTGTAAGGCAGGGGGCCTACGAGCAGTACTTC CAWSVRQGAYEQYF
TRBJ1-1 few TRBV5-4 . TGTGCCAGCAGCACTACAGCGAACACTGAAGCTTTCTTT CASSTTANTEAFF
TRBJ2-7 . TRBV7-8 . TGTGCCAGCAGCCGCACAGCAGCGGACAGCTACGAGCAGTACTTC CASSRTAADSYEQYF
TRBJ2-5 few TRBV5-1 . TGCGCCAGCAGCTTAACTCCTCTAAAGGAGACCCAGTACTTC CASSLTPLKETQYF
TRBJ1-2 few TRBV7-9 TRBD1 TGTGCCAGCAGCCATTCTGACAGGGATGGCTACACCTTC CASSHSDRDGYTF
TRBJ2-1 few TRBV9 TRBD1 TGTGCCAGCAGCCCACTAGGGACAGGGTGGGGTGAGCAGTTCTTC CASSPLGTGWGEQFF
TRBJ2-7 . TRBV29-1 . TGCAGCGTTGAAGATAGGATGGGGGGCGACGAGCAGTACTTC CSVEDRMGGDEQYF
TRBJ2-2 . TRBV7-7 . TGTGCCAGCAGCTTAGCGCCCGGGAGTAGTCCCGGGGAGCTGTTTTTT CASSLAPGSSPGELFF
TRBJ2-3 once TRBV2 . TGTGCCAGCACCATCACGGCGACTGGAGGGGATACGCAGTATTTT CASTITATGGDTQYF
TRBJ1-1 few TRBV29-1 . TGCAGCGTTGAAGCGGGTCCGAACACTGAAGCTTTCTTT CSVEAGPNTEAFF
TRBJ2-3 few TRBV10-3 . TGTGCCATCAGTGCCCTTCGCGATACGCAGTATTTT CAISALRDTQYF
TRBJ2-5 few TRBV6-1 . TGTGCCAGCAGTCCGGGTGTGACACGGTGGGAGACCCAGTACTTC CASSPGVTRWETQYF
TRBJ2-7 few TRBV30 . TGTGCCTGGAGATTGGCAGGGGCCCACGAGCAGTACTTC CAWRLAGAHEQYF
TRBJ1-1 . TRBV30 TRBD1 TGTGCCTGGAGTATCGGGACAGGGAACACTGAAGCTTTCTTT CAWSIGTGNTEAFF
TRBJ1-4 few TRBV10-3 . TGTGCCATCAGTGATGGGGAAAAACTGTTTTTT CAISDGEKLFF
TRBJ2-3 . TRBV18 TRBD2 TGTGCCAGCCCACCGGGACTAGCGGGCGATTCTGCAGATACGCAGTATTTT CASPPGLAGDSADTQYF